This passage covers 25 T cell receptor beta chains from one sample sequenced in a study of T-cell memory formation after mild COVID-19. TCRdb redid the calling of the 5' RACE reads with MiXCR, one entry per CDR3 protein. The sample contains roughly 120,000 distinct CDR3 sequences, about 15% of which appear only once. Sequenced: PBMCs or a T cell subset sorted from them (not recorded which). Receptors were obtained from an adult woman who had mild COVID-19 (a few samples of this study predate the infection). Cell type and time point are not known.

The J gene is TRBJ2-1, the V gene TRBV27; maybe TRBD1 (6 bases). CDR1 is MNHEY, CDR2 SMNVEV, per germline (reference sequence). The ends were cut back, 4 bases at V and 9 bases at J, with 16 bases in the middle. The CDR3 covers 14 residues. CDR3 sequence (DNA): TGTGCCAGCAGTTCAATAACAGGGATTGGTGAGCAGTTCTTC. It specifies CASSSITGIGEQFF.

This clonotype was picked up one time. V and J are TRBV29-1 and TRBJ2-3, with TRBD2 identical over 11 bases. Germline lookup yields CDR1 SQVTM and CDR2 ANQGSEA. The CDR3 runs to 15 residues. V lost 4 bases and J lost 2; bases outside the gene matches: 5. The CDR3: CSVVFSGRATDTQYF. The CDR3 DNA is TGCAGCGTTGTATTTAGCGGGAGGGCCACAGATACGCAGTATTTT.

Comment on this clonotype: Germline and junction disagree at one end, which may indicate a read error. J is TRBJ1-5 and V is TRBV7-6; a possible D gene is TRBD1 (6 bases). The germline V gene has CDR1 SGHVS and CDR2 FNYEAQ. The CDR3 totals 14 residues. CDR3 nucleotide sequence: TGCTATAGGGGGGAGGCCGGGAGCAATCAGCCCCAGCATTTT. This sequence encodes CYRGEAGSNQPQHF.

This clonotype was counted only a few times. V usage is TRBV5-6 and J usage is TRBJ2-6; D unclear. Trimming left V 1 base short and J 2 bases short, with 10 bases between. The CDR3 runs 16 residues. The germline V gene has CDR1 SGHDT and CDR2 YYEEEE. CDR3 in amino acids: CASSLSRRAGANVLTF. In nucleotides, the CDR3 is TGTGCCAGCAGCTTGTCGCGTCGAGCTGGGGCCAACGTCCTGACTTTC.

The chain employs TRBV12-3 or TRBV12-4 and TRBJ2-1; D gene uncertain. Trimming took off 6 bases at V and 1 base at J, with 7 bases between the two ends. The CDR3 covers 13 residues. In DNA form, the CDR3 reads TGTGCCAGCAGGAGCCCTTCCTACAATGAGCAGTTCTTC. Its protein is CASRSPSYNEQFF.

This clonotype was seen a few times. CDR3 nucleotide sequence: TGCGCCAGCAGCCAAGCGCCGCGGGGGCGGGGGAGCGTTGGCGAGCAGTACTTC. It codes for CASSQAPRGRGSVGEQYF. The chain couples TRBV4-1 to TRBJ2-7, with D perhaps TRBD2 (7 bases). V dropped 1 base and J dropped 6 bases, with 25 bases sitting between them. The germline V gene encodes CDR1 MGHRA and CDR2 YSYEKL. This CDR3 has 18 residues.

This clonotype was counted many times. The CDR3 DNA sequence: TGCAGTGTCGGACAGGGGGCCGGAGCCAAAAACATTCAGTACTTC. This codes for CSVGQGAGAKNIQYF. The rearrangement uses TRBV20-1 and TRBJ2-4; 11 nucleotides agree with TRBD1. The CDR3 spans 15 residues. Germline V gene sequence: CDR1 DFQATT, CDR2 SNEGSKA (reference sequence). The junction had 5 bases not matched to a gene; V was cut back by 7 bases and J by 0 bases.

The V call is TRBV12-3 or TRBV12-4, the J call TRBJ1-1, with a possible D match to TRBD1 (5 bases). This CDR3 has 12 residues. The V end was cut by 6 bases, the J end by 8 bases, with 13 bases between. The CDR3 bases are TGTGCCAGCAGGGACCGGAAGGGGGAAGCTTTCTTT. This encodes CASRDRKGEAFF.

This clonotype was picked up many times. The chain joins TRBV2 to TRBJ2-3; D tentatively fits TRBD1 or TRBD2 (5 bases each). V was shortened by 4 bases and J by 3 bases, with 17 bases between the two germline ends. This CDR3 is 16 amino acids long. Germline loops: CDR1 SNHLY, CDR2 FYNNEI. In nucleotides, the CDR3 is TGTGCCAGCAGTGCAAGACAGTCTGAGGGTACAGATACGCAGTATTTT. Encoded protein: CASSARQSEGTDTQYF.

This chain links TRBV6-6 with TRBJ2-7, with a tentative D call TRBD2 (5 bases). Per germline, CDR1 MNHNY and CDR2 SVGAGI (reference sequence). The CDR3 spans 14 residues. V lost 4 bases and J 1 base, leaving 11 bases between the germline ends. For the CDR3, the DNA is TGTGCCAGCAGTTTCCCGGGATCATCCTACGAGCAGTACTTC. Protein product: CASSFPGSSYEQYF.

The chain joins TRBV7-9 to TRBJ2-7, with a possible D match to TRBD2 (5 bases). The CDR3 is made up of 13 amino acids. V shed 2 bases and J shed 6 bases, with 11 bases lying between them. Looked up from germline, CDR1 is SEHNR and CDR2 is FQNEAQ (reference sequence). As DNA, the CDR3 is TGTGCCAGCAGCTTACGTGGGGAGAGCGAGCAGTACTTC. This encodes CASSLRGESEQYF. The full variable domain, in which reference TRBV7-9 and TRBJ2-7 provide the parts outside the CDR3, is DTGVSQNPRHKITKRGQNVTFRCDPISEHNRLYWYRQTLGQGPEFLTYFQNEAQLEKSRLLSDRFSAERPKGSFSTLEIQRTEQGDSAMYLCASSLRGESEQYFGPGTRLTVT.

The J gene is TRBJ2-7, the V gene TRBV3-1; TRBD1 matches 8 bases. From germline, CDR1 is LGHDT and CDR2 YNNKEL (reference sequence). This CDR3 contains 15 residues. J lost 9 bases, V lost 0 bases, and 10 bases had no gene match. CDR3 protein: CASSQETGTGGSQYF. The CDR3 nucleotides are TGTGCCAGCAGCCAAGAAACCGGGACAGGAGGGTCGCAGTACTTC.

The chain combines TRBV3-1 with TRBJ2-5; 15 positions agree with TRBD2. The CDR3 sequence is 16 residues long. In germline, CDR1 is LGHDT, CDR2 YNNKEL (reference sequence). Trimming took 5 bases from V and 6 from J; bases not matched to a gene: 7. The CDR3 bases are TGTGCCAGCAGCTCGGGACTAGCGGGAGGCAGGAAGACCCAGTACTTC. Protein product: CASSSGLAGGRKTQYF.

This clonotype was counted between two and nine times. The J gene is TRBJ2-4, the V gene TRBV10-3; D is ambiguous. Germline V gene sequence: CDR1 ENHRY, CDR2 SYGVKD. The CDR3 has 14 residues. Trimming took off 3 bases at V and 0 bases at J, with 6 bases between the two ends. This CDR3 is CAISDPLAKNIQYF. The CDR3 nucleotides read TGTGCCATCAGTGACCCCCTAGCCAAAAACATTCAGTACTTC.

The V gene is TRBV2, the J gene TRBJ1-1, with TRBD1 as a possible D gene (5 bases). The V gene's germline CDR1 is SNHLY and CDR2 FYNNEI. The CDR3 covers 14 residues. With 3 bases removed from V and 1 base from J, the gap between germline ends came to 9 bases. In nucleotides, the CDR3 is TGTGCCAGCAGTGATTCGGGGCCGAACACTGAAGCTTTCTTT. This translates into CASSDSGPNTEAFF.

In this sample, this clonotype turned up a few times. This sequence joins TRBV12-3 or TRBV12-4 and TRBJ2-7; 8 positions agree with TRBD1. V lost 4 bases and J lost 2; bases outside the gene matches: 4. CDR3 length: 14 residues. The CDR3 DNA sequence: TGTGCCAGCAGTTCTCGACAGGGGACCTACGAGCAGTACTTC. Protein: CASSSRQGTYEQYF.

This clonotype has a handful of counts. The CDR3 region is CASSQGSGQGEQYF. For the CDR3, the DNA is TGCGCCAGCAGCCAAGGATCGGGGCAAGGCGAGCAGTACTTC. The chain joins TRBV4-1 to TRBJ2-7; the D call may be TRBD1 or TRBD2 (5 bases each). Germline V gene data show CDR1 as MGHRA and CDR2 as YSYEKL. The CDR3 covers 14 residues. V was cut by 1 base and J by 6 bases, with 13 bases left in between.

The V call is TRBV12-3 or TRBV12-4, the J call TRBJ2-7; maybe TRBD2 (6 bases). V gave up 3 bases and J gave up 5 bases, with 11 bases separating them. The CDR3 covers 13 residues. As DNA, the CDR3 is TGTGCCAGCAGTTTTGGAGGGGACCACGAGCAGTACTTC. Amino acid sequence: CASSFGGDHEQYF.

This clonotype has just a few counts. This chain connects TRBV6-1 to TRBJ1-5; tentative D call: TRBD1 (5 bases). Trimming stripped 5 bases from V and 3 bases from J, with 14 bases between. Germline V gene lookup returns CDR1 MNHNS and CDR2 SASEGT. The CDR3 has 15 amino acids. For the CDR3, the DNA is TGTGCCAGCAGTCCGGGGGGGGAGCACAATCAGCCCCAGCATTTT. It encodes CASSPGGEHNQPQHF.

This clonotype appeared a few times. The chain couples TRBV5-1 to TRBJ2-7, with D possibly TRBD1 on 6 matching bases. This CDR3 has 15 amino acids. Germline values: CDR1 SGHRS, CDR2 YFSETQ. The V end was cut by 0 bases, the J end by 3 bases, with 13 bases between. Here the CDR3 DNA reads TGCGCCAGCAGCTTGGTACAGGGAGATTTCTACGAGCAGTACTTC. Its translation is CASSLVQGDFYEQYF.

There are a few counts of this clonotype. The gene calls are TRBV6-5 and TRBJ1-1; D unresolved. V was cut by 0 bases and J by 1 base, with 6 bases left in between. This CDR3 comprises 14 residues. Germline-derived CDR1 and CDR2 are MNHEY and SVGAGI. In DNA form, the CDR3 reads TGTGCCAGCAGTTACTCGAGCAAGAACACTGAAGCTTTCTTT. It is translated as CASSYSSKNTEAFF.

This clonotype showed up just a few times. The chain combines TRBV7-9 with TRBJ2-6; maybe TRBD1 (5 bases). The CDR3 has 16 residues. Germline V gives CDR1 SEHNR, CDR2 FQNEAQ (reference sequence). The V gene lost 5 bases and the J gene lost 0 bases, with 11 bases spanning the gap. The CDR3 here is CASSRKQGSGANVLTF. CDR3 sequence (DNA): TGTGCCAGCAGCCGAAAGCAGGGCTCTGGGGCCAACGTCCTGACTTTC.

This chain uses TRBV21-1 with TRBJ2-3; whether TRBD2, the table's D call, matches the DNA was not checked. TRBV21-1 counts as a pseudogene. The CDR3 extends over 15 amino acids. CDR3 nucleotides: TGTGCCAGCAGCACCCGGACTAGAAACACAGATACGCAGTATTTT. It yields the protein CASSTRTRNTDTQYF.

The rearrangement links TRBV6-5 to TRBJ1-1; no clear D gene. The CDR3 runs 13 residues. V lost 4 bases and J 6 bases, leaving 12 bases between the germline ends. Germline CDR1 MNHEY, CDR2 SVGAGI. As DNA, the CDR3 is TGTGCCAGCAGTTGGTCTGGGATCGCTGAAGCTTTCTTT. It encodes CASSWSGIAEAFF.

This clonotype was counted between two and nine times. The J gene is TRBJ1-2, the V gene TRBV19; D unclear. Germline CDR1 reads LNHDA; CDR2 reads SQIVND (reference sequence). The CDR3 runs 12 residues. Trimming left V 3 bases short and J 8 bases short, with 10 bases between. In DNA form, the CDR3 reads TGTGCCAGTAGTATTGTTGGGAACGGCTACACCTTC. It yields the protein CASSIVGNGYTF.